This T cell receptor (beta chain) was sequenced for a study of OX40 agonist ivuxolimab in advanced cancers. In terms of the full investigation: Ivuxolimab was a fully human IgG2 agonistic monoclonal antibody targeting the costimulatory receptor OX40 (CD134). Intravenous ivuxolimab was administered to patients every 2 weeks at six dose levels: 0.01, 0.1, 0.3, 1.5, 3 and 10 mg/kg. Among the approximately 50 dose-escalation patients, about 20 had hepatocellular carcinoma, roughly 15 melanoma, 9 renal cell carcinoma and 9 head and neck cancer. A male proportion of 75% to 85% and a mean age of around 60 years, ranging from about 20 to 85, were recorded for the dose-escalation cohort. Prior anti-PD-1, anti-PD-L1 or anti-CTLA-4 therapy was permitted, and checkpoint inhibitors had been received by about 37% of dose-escalation patients. Partial responses occurred in three dose-escalation patients, of whom one had hepatocellular carcinoma and two had cutaneous melanoma. Peripheral TCRbeta sequencing was intended to test whether TCR sequence diversity was altered and clonal T-cell expansion was caused by ivuxolimab. The paper covers the monotherapy dose-escalation part of the phase I ivuxolimab trial, which included N of about 50 patients.

Genomic DNA was extracted from sorted cells for sequencing of the TCRbeta CDR3 region. The immunoSEQ Assay was used for sequencing of TCRbeta CDR3 regions. TCRdb retrieved this table from immuneACCESS and kept in-frame rearrangements only. Not all clones are present; in checked studies, unresolved V genes account for under half, and no reason is known for the remainder. The sample data list 40,000 to 45,000 clones, and about 87% of these were observed just once. The top ten clones comprise about 5.5% of the sample. The trial excluded patients who had a history of autoimmune disease or were on systemic immunosuppression. In every dose cohort, peripheral blood was drawn for TCR sequencing at baseline, cycle 4 day 1, and cycle 7 day 1. Samples were obtained from an open-label, multicenter, first-in-human phase I dose-escalation trial of ivuxolimab. Adults with locally advanced or metastatic melanoma, renal cell, hepatocellular, or head and neck squamous cell carcinoma were enrolled in the trial. Before TCR sequencing, CD4+ and CD8+ T cells were separately sorted from peripheral blood.

To note about this clone: Its antigen is not yet known. Base qualities were left out, and no much larger clone turns up one base away.

Overall results and qualifications from the work: Low levels of normalized T-cell clonal expansion were also shown by some nonresponding patients. After ivuxolimab, CD8+ T cells had more expanded clones than CD4+ T cells on average. In the 0.1-3.0 mg/kg groups, partial responders were among the patients with the lowest normalized peripheral clonal expansion, particularly in CD8+ T cells. Which antigens the clonally expanded peripheral T cells were specific for was not determined. Clonal expansion of both CD4+ and CD8+ blood T cells was observed from baseline to week 6 at doses 0.1 to 3.0 mg/kg.

Taken from the germline V gene (reference sequence), the CDR1 and CDR2 loops are LNHNV and YYDKDF. The CDR3 contains 15 residues, cysteine and phenylalanine counted. The only DNA kept is the CDR3, 45 bases in frame from the first base. V loses 4 bases of germline sequence and J loses 0 bases, and the interval between the two ends is 10 bases. The receptor was derived from an adult with an advanced solid tumor such as melanoma, head and neck, liver or kidney cancer. Source: CD4+ or CD8+ T cells sorted from blood, taken in a trial of the OX40 agonist ivuxolimab. Rearrangement joined TRBV15 to TRBJ2-1; confidence is insufficient to name the D gene. The CDR3 protein is CATSIQRSSYNEQFF. The DNA sequence follows: TGTGCCACCAGCATTCAACGCAGCTCCTACAATGAGCAGTTCTTC.